This T cell receptor (beta chain) was captured by sequencing in a study of blood T cell repertoires in COVID-19. In the study overall: The samples span acute and convalescent COVID-19 from the United States, Italy and Spain. PBMCs, B-cell-depleted T cells, or T cells provided the cDNA or gDNA that made up the material.

Original methodology: Estimation of nucleated cell counts was performed using reference gene primer amplification. Clones were read by immunoSEQ multiplex PCR, and TCRdb kept only the in-frame ones, dropping some. The V and J calls and the clone size are those of that table, but D and trimming were determined from the DNA. The sample has about 220,000 clones, around four fifths seen once. Germline CDR1 is MNHNS and CDR2 is SASEGT. The V and J ends lost 4 bases and 9 bases respectively, with 19 bases between them. This CDR3 spans 16 amino acids. Sequenced input: peripheral blood. The chain couples TRBV6-1 to TRBJ1-6; D perhaps matches TRBD1 (5 bases). The receptor's source is a man aged 25-40 years with active or convalescent COVID-19. CDR3 bases: TGTGCCAGCAGTGCCCGGGGGGGTAACGGGGGTTCACCCCTCCACTTT. It translates to CASSARGGNGGSPLHF.